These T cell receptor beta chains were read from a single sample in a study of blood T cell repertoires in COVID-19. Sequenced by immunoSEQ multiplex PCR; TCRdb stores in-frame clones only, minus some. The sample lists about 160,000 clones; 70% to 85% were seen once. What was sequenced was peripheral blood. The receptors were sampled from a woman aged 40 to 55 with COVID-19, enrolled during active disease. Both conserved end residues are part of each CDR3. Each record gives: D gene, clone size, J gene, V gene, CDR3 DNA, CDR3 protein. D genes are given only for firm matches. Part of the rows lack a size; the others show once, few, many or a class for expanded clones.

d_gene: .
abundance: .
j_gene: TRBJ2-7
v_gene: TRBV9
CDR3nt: TGTGCCAGCAGCAACGGACGACTAAGCTCCTACGAGCAGTACTTC
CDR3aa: CASSNGRLSSYEQYF

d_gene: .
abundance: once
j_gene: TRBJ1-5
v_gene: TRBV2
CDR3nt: TGTGCCAGCAACAGGGAACATCAGCCCCAGCATTTT
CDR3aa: CASNREHQPQHF

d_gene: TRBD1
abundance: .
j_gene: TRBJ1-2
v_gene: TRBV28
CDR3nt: TGTGCCAGCAGTTTAAGGGACAGTAGGGGCTACACCTTC
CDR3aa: CASSLRDSRGYTF

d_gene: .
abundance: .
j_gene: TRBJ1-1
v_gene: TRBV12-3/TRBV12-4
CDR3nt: TGTGCCAGCAGTTTAGCGGGCAGGAAAGCTTTCTTT
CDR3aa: CASSLAGRKAFF

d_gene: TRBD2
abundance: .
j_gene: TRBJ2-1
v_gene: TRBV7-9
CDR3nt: TGTGCCAGCAGCCCCACTAGCGGGAACTACAATGAGCAGTTCTTC
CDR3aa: CASSPTSGNYNEQFF

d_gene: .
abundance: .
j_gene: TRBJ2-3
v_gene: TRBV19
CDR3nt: TGTGCCAGTAGTACACATAGAACAGGTACGCAGTATTTT
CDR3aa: CASSTHRTGTQYF

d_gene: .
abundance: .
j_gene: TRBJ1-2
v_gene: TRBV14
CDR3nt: TGTGCCAGCAGCCAATCAGGGTTTGAAGGCTACACCTTC
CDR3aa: CASSQSGFEGYTF

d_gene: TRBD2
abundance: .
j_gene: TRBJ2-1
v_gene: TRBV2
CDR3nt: TGTGCCAGCAGTGAAGGTAGGACTAGCGGTTCTGAGCAGTTCTTC
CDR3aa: CASSEGRTSGSEQFF

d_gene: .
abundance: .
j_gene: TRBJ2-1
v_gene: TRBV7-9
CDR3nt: TGTGCCAGCAGCTTAGCCCGAGGGGAGCAGTTCTTC
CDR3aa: CASSLARGEQFF

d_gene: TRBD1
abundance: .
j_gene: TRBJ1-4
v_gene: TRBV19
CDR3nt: TGTGCCAGTAGTGCAGACGGGACAGGGGATGAAAAACTGTTTTTT
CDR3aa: CASSADGTGDEKLFF

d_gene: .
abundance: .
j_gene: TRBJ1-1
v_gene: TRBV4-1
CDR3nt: TGCGCCAGCAGCCCCGCCCTTCGGGGTACTGAAGCTTTCTTT
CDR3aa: CASSPALRGTEAFF

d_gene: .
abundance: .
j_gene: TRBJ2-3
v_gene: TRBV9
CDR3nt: TGTGCCAGCAGCGTAGCTACTAAAGGCACAGATACGCAGTATTTT
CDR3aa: CASSVATKGTDTQYF

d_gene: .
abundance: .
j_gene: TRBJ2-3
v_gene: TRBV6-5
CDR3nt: TGTGCCAGCAGTTTCCAGCGGAAACGCACAGATACGCAGTATTTT
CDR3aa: CASSFQRKRTDTQYF

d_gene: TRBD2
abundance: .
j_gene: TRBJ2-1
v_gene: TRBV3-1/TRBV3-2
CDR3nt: TGTGCCAGCAGCCAGGCTCTGACAAGCGGGACGCGCCACAATGAGCAGTTCTTC
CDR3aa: CASSQALTSGTRHNEQFF

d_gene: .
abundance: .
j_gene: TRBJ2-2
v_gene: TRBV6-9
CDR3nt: TGTGCCAGCCGCGAAGCCGGGGAGCTGTTTTTT
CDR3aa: CASREAGELFF

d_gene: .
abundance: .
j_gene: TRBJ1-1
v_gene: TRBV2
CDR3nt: TGTGCCAGCAGAGCGACAGTGGTAAGGAACACTGAAGCTTTCTTT
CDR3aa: CASRATVVRNTEAFF

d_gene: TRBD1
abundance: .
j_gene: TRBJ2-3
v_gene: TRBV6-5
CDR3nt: TGTGCCAGCAAGACAGGGAGTTTATCAGATACGCAGTATTTT
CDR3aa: CASKTGSLSDTQYF

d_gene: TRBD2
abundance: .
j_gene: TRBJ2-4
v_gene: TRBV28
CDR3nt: TGTGCCAGCAGTTTAGGGACTAATCTAGCCAAAAACATTCAGTACTTC
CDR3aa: CASSLGTNLAKNIQYF

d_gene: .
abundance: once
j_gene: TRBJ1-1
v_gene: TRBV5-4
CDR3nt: TGTGCCAGCAGCTACCCAGGGCTGAACACTGAAGCTTTCTTT
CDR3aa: CASSYPGLNTEAFF

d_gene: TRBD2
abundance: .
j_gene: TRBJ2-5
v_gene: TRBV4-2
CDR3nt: TGTGCCAGCAGCGAAATTTCTACCCCTAGCGGGAAAGAGACCCAGTACTTC
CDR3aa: CASSEISTPSGKETQYF

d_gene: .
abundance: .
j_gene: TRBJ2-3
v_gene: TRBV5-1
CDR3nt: TGCGCCAGCAGCTTGGCCATCACTATCCCCCGCTGGGATACGCAGTATTTT
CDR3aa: CASSLAITIPRWDTQYF

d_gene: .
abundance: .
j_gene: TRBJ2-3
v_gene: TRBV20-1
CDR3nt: TGCAGTACCAGGGCCACAGATACGCAGTATTTT
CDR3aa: CSTRATDTQYF

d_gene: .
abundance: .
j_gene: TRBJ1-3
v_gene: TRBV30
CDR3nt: TGTGCCTGGATTGCCCCGGGGAGTGGAAACACCATATATTTT
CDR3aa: CAWIAPGSGNTIYF

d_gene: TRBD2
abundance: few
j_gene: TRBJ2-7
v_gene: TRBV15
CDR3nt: TGTGCCACCACAACTAGCGGCTACGAGCAGTACTTC
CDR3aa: CATTTSGYEQYF

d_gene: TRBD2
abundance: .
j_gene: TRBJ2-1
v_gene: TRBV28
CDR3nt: TGTGCCAGCAGTTTCCCTCGCGGGAGGCACCCTAATGAGCAGTTCTTC
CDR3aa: CASSFPRGRHPNEQFF

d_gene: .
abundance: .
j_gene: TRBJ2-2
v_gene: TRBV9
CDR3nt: TGTGCCAGCAGCGTAACTGGACAGTTCACCGGGGAGCTGTTTTTT
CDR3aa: CASSVTGQFTGELFF

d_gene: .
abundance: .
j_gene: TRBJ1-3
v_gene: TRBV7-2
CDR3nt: TGTGCCAGCAGCCCAAAAATTCGGAACACCATATATTTT
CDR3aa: CASSPKIRNTIYF